A selection of T cell receptor beta chains follows, all from one sample in a study of blood T cell repertoires in COVID-19. The method was immunoSEQ multiplex PCR; TCRdb's version includes in-frame clones alone and lacks a portion of them. Seen here are about 140,000 clones, 80% to 85% observed once, and the top ten hold 3.5% to 4.5%. Sequenced material: peripheral blood. All receptors derive from a woman aged 55-70 years with acute or convalescent COVID-19. Both conserved end residues are trimmed from each CDR3.

j_call v_call cdr3_aa
TRBJ2-3 TRBV5-1 ASRQGREDTQY
TRBJ1-5 TRBV2 ASSERDRVNQPQH
TRBJ2-7 TRBV19 ASSPGQGPNEQY
TRBJ2-7 TRBV5-4 ASSTTGAGVGEQY
TRBJ1-2 TRBV4-3 ASSQDRDRVDGYT
TRBJ2-1 TRBV5-1 ASSLRVAGVRNEQF
TRBJ2-3 TRBV7-2 ASSLGAGGITDTQY
TRBJ2-2 TRBV9 ASSVGSGYDTGELF
TRBJ1-2 TRBV3-1/TRBV3-2 ASSQGTGNYGYT
TRBJ1-1 TRBV18 ASSHDRGTNTEAF
TRBJ1-6 TRBV6-2/TRBV6-3 ASSLQGSYSPLH
TRBJ2-2 TRBV4-1 ASSQREPGTGPHGELF
TRBJ1-2 TRBV18 ASPGQGAEGYT
TRBJ1-2 TRBV7-2 ASSLESLVGYT
TRBJ1-6 TRBV10-3 AIRGLGNSPLH
TRBJ2-1 TRBV24-1 ATSPPSREGRDEQF
TRBJ2-7 TRBV5-4 ASSPIAGSSYEQY
TRBJ2-5 TRBV10-1 ASSPGRETQY
TRBJ2-5 TRBV5-1 ASSLAGVGETQY
TRBJ2-1 TRBV7-9 ASSLHLGGRVYNEQF
TRBJ2-7 TRBV12-3/TRBV12-4 ASSLGGSQY
TRBJ1-5 TRBV30 AWRPSNRVNQPQH
TRBJ2-1 TRBV5-8 ASSLGLAGAYNEQF
TRBJ2-3 TRBV11-3 ASSSPGLAGDTQY
TRBJ2-3 TRBV4-1 ASSQDNGGGSTDTQY